The next 9 T cell receptor beta chains were all read from a single sample in a study of T cells in Graves' hyperthyroidism and ophthalmopathy. RNA transcripts served as the template for amplifying TCR beta CDR3 regions. The HTBI primer set was used in a first-round RT-PCR of the TCR CDR3. TCRdb called the multiplex PCR reads again in MiXCR, with one record for every CDR3 protein. The data hold over 400,000 distinct CDR3 sequences, with about 22% observed a single time. Sequenced sample: blood. The source is a woman aged 70-85 years with Graves' ophthalmopathy.

At least ten counts were recorded for this clonotype. This sequence joins TRBV20-1 and TRBJ2-7, with D perhaps matching TRBD1 (5 bases). Germline V gene data show CDR1 as DFQATT and CDR2 as SNEGSKA (reference sequence). The CDR3 consists of 14 residues. The V and J ends lost 1 base and 3 bases respectively, with 13 bases between them. The CDR3 sequence is CSARVGQNLYEQYF. The CDR3 nucleotides read TGCAGTGCTAGAGTGGGGCAAAACCTCTACGAGCAGTACTTC.

This chain links TRBV20-1 with TRBJ2-5, with TRBD2 identical over 10 bases. The CDR3 is made up of 16 amino acids. The V gene's germline CDR1 is DFQATT and CDR2 SNEGSKA (reference sequence). The V and J ends lost 5 bases and 5 bases, in that order; junction bases with no gene match: 14. The CDR3: CSAQRFKAGGFETQYF. CDR3 coding DNA: TGCAGTGCTCAAAGGTTTAAAGCGGGAGGGTTTGAGACCCAGTACTTC.

V is TRBV29-1 and J is TRBJ2-5; no clear D gene. Trimming took off 0 bases at V and 7 bases at J, with 6 bases between the two ends. The V gene's germline CDR1 is SQVTM and CDR2 ANQGSEA. This CDR3 has 11 amino acids. CDR3 sequence: CSVEDAGTQYF. The CDR3 region has the DNA TGCAGCGTTGAAGACGCAGGGACCCAGTACTTC.

The table lists this clonotype with a few counts. The CDR3 nucleotides read TGTGCCATCAGAGACAGGGTCTCTGGAAACACCATATATTTT. It encodes CAIRDRVSGNTIYF. The V and J genes are TRBV10-3 and TRBJ1-3; the match to TRBD1 covers 7 bases. Trimming cost V 6 bases and J 0 bases; bases outside gene matches: 2. The CDR3 is made up of 14 amino acids. CDR1 is ENHRY, CDR2 SYGVKD, per germline.

This clonotype showed up just a few times. The rearrangement joins TRBV6-1 to TRBJ2-3, with 8 bases lining up with TRBD1. The CDR3 consists of 13 residues. CDR1 and CDR2 (germline): MNHNS, SASEGT. The junction had 5 bases not matched to a gene; V was cut back by 6 bases and J by 6 bases. The DNA of the CDR3 is TGTGCCAGCAGAGAGACAGGGGTGGATACGCAGTATTTT. It is translated as CASRETGVDTQYF.

The V call is TRBV19, the J call TRBJ1-5; the D is unclear. The germline V and J ends were trimmed by 3 bases and 8 bases, with 14 bases remaining between them. Germline lookup yields CDR1 LNHDA and CDR2 SQIVND (reference sequence). This CDR3 contains 14 residues. The CDR3 DNA follows: TGTGCCAGTAGTATCGGGAGTGGTTCGGAGCCCCAGCATTTT. This encodes CASSIGSGSEPQHF.

The gene calls are TRBV10-3 and TRBJ2-7, with 10 bases lining up with TRBD2. CDR3 length: 16 amino acids. Per germline, CDR1 ENHRY and CDR2 SYGVKD. V lost 4 bases and J lost 1; bases outside the gene matches: 7. The CDR3 is CAISVGLAGASYEQYF. The DNA of the CDR3 is TGTGCCATCAGTGTAGGGCTAGCGGGAGCGTCCTACGAGCAGTACTTC.

In regard to this clonotype: This could be a read error, since a much larger clone is one nucleotide away. V is TRBV11-2 and J is TRBJ2-5; 12 bases are a match to TRBD1. The trim removed 5 bases at V and 5 bases at J, leaving 6 bases unmatched. The CDR3 spans 15 residues. Looked up from germline, CDR1 is SGHAT and CDR2 is FQNNGV. CDR3 DNA sequence: TGTGCCAGCAGCACAGGGACAGGGGGCTTGGAGACCCAGTACTTC. Encoded protein: CASSTGTGGLETQYF.

A note on this clonotype: One end of the junction is discordant with germline, which a read error may explain. The V and J genes are TRBV28 and TRBJ1-2; possible D gene TRBD1, 6 bases. The CDR3 spans 13 residues. The germline V gene encodes CDR1 MDHEN and CDR2 SYDVKM. CDR3 loop: CASSKADSLGHTF. The CDR3 DNA is TGTGCCAGCAGTAAAGCGGACAGTCTTGGCCACACCTTC.